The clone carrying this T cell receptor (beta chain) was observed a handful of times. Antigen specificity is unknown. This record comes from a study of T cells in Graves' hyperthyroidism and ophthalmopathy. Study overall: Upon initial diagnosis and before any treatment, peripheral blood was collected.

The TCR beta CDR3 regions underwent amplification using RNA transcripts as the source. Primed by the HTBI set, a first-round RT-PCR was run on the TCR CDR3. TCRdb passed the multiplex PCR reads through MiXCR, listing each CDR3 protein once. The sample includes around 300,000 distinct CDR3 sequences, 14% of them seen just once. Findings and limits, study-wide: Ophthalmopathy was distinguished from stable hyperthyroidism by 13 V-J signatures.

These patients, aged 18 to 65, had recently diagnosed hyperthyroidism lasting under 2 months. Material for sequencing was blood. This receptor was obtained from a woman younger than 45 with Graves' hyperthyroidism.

CDR3 sequence (DNA): TGTGCCAGCAGCTTAGGGGTAAGGGGAGTTCAGCCCCAGCATTTT. It encodes CASSLGVRGVQPQHF. The V gene is TRBV7-2, the J gene TRBJ1-5, with a possible D match to TRBD1 (5 bases). The V gene lost 1 base and the J gene lost 6 bases, with 13 bases spanning the gap. From germline, CDR1 is SGHTA and CDR2 FQGNSA. The CDR3 has 15 residues.